Below, one TCR beta chain is given with its context. The antigen it recognizes is unknown. The input lacks base qualities; no much larger clone sits a single base away. The donors belonged to the validation cohort of over a hundred subjects, which was separate from the approximately 680-subject first cohort. The protocol used for the library was the immunoSEQ multiplex PCR assay. Per the authors' processing: A statistical classification framework was built for diagnosing cytomegalovirus status from the catalog of TCR beta chain sequences. The table comes from immuneACCESS by way of TCRdb, which keeps in-frame sequences with V and J called. Part of the clones is missing from these tables; in studies checked, under half for an unresolved V gene and the rest for unknown reasons. V and J calls and clone size are given by that table; D and trimming were obtained from the DNA. The sample table contains 90,000 to 130,000 clones; only one count was recorded for 70% to 85% of them. About 3% of the sample belongs to the ten largest clones.

This record belongs to a study of cytomegalovirus exposure and HLA in healthy donors (dated by TCRdb to about 2017). Turning to the overall study: The roughly 670 repertoires of the first cohort and the roughly 110 validation repertoires were produced on the same platform, according to a later analysis. Besides the first cohort of roughly 700 subjects, a separate validation cohort made up of 120 different subjects was used. High-throughput TCR immunosequencing, statistical association of individual TCRs with disease status, and machine learning were combined to predict cytomegalovirus infection status. The aim of the study was to test whether cataloging public T cell receptors could identify signatures of past pathogen exposure. Results and caveats for the whole study, not just this receptor: The study listed 150 to 200 TCR beta chains as associated with cytomegalovirus. Of the cluster scores, roughly 95% were above 0 in a later analysis, which found that TCRs clustered in the first cohort also tended to co-occur in the 130 or so validation repertoires. In vitro tests confirmed that a few of the cytomegalovirus-associated TCR beta chains recognize cytomegalovirus antigens. The classifier was reported to diagnose cytomegalovirus status with high specificity and sensitivity in both the original and validation cohorts. All 120 or so repertoires were used to score co-occurrence in the validation cohort in a later analysis, because that analysis had no HLA typing for the cohort. It was suggested by the authors that the approach could potentially be generalized to other disease states and immunological phenotypes. Across donors, most TCR sequences were observed very rarely, whereas some public TCRs were present in many individuals.

Trimming accounts for 8 bases at V and 6 bases at J, while the number of junction bases matched to no gene is 6. For CDR1 and CDR2, the germline V gene (reference sequence) lists SEHNR and FQNEAQ. Its CDR3 holds 12 amino acids, cysteine through phenylalanine. The read is trimmed to its CDR3 DNA, 36 bases read in frame from base 1. The chain is made from TRBV7-9 and TRBJ1-1, with 7 bases aligning to TRBD1. The sample consisted of PBMCs. The TCR comes from a woman aged 18-35 years in good health and CMV-seronegative. CDR3 region: CASRQGGAEAFF. The DNA sequence is given as TGTGCCAGCCGACAGGGTGGCGCTGAAGCTTTCTTT.